This T cell receptor (beta chain) is from a study of Graves' ophthalmopathy and Graves' hyperthyroidism. Overall study context: Before any treatment, peripheral blood was taken at the initial diagnosis.

This clonotype was counted a few times. From RNA, the CDR3 regions of TCR beta chains were amplified and sequenced. Second-round multiplex PCR came after a first-round RT-PCR that employed HTBI primers. Each CDR3 protein is one row after TCRdb ran MiXCR on the multiplex PCR reads. Of roughly 610,000 distinct CDR3 sequences in the sample, over 20% were seen once. V lost 0 bases, J lost 6 bases, and 17 bases lay in between. Germline V lookup: CDR1 MNHEY, CDR2 SVGEGT. CDR3 length: 17 amino acids. Stable hyperthyroidism denotes an absence of ophthalmopathy throughout 18 months of follow-up. Clinical symptoms and serum thyroxine were used for diagnosis; TRAb, thyroid ultrasound and orbital computed tomography were also relied on. 10 ml of fresh blood yielded the PBMCs by density gradient.

The TCR originated in a young woman with stable Graves' hyperthyroidism. Some clones in this sample may be carry-over from other donors' samples. Sequencing was carried out using peripheral blood. The chain has TRBV6-2 or TRBV6-3 and TRBJ2-2, with a weak D call TRBD2 (6 bases). CDR3 DNA: TGTGCCAGCAGTTACTCGAGGGCCGGGAGTGAGTCCGGGGAGCTGTTTTTT. Its protein is CASSYSRAGSESGELFF.